This entry is about one TCR beta chain. This entry comes from a study of blood T cell repertoires in COVID-19. Study as a whole: The United States, Italy and Spain supplied acute and convalescent COVID-19 samples. T cells, B-cell-depleted T cells, or PBMCs supplied cDNA or gDNA.

Generated by immunoSEQ multiplex PCR, the TCRdb table keeps only in-frame clones and is missing some. The sample has around 180,000 clones, roughly 80% seen once. The CDR3 spans 15 residues. With 5 bases clipped from V and 6 bases from J, the junction kept 3 bases outside the gene matches. The germline gives CDR1 MDHEN, CDR2 SYDVKM. This rearrangement joins TRBV28 to TRBJ2-6, with TRBD1 matching 11 bases. The receptor's source is a man between 60 and 70 years old with active or convalescent COVID-19. Sample: peripheral blood. CDR3 DNA: TGTGCCAGCAGTCTCGGACAGGGGGCGGCCAACGTCCTGACTTTC. It is translated as CASSLGQGAANVLTF.